The 5 T cell receptor beta chains below were found in one sample sequenced in a study of T cell changes during pregnancy in multiple sclerosis. Clones were sequenced by immunoSEQ multiplex PCR, and TCRdb holds only the in-frame ones, with some missing. The sample has about 41,000 clones, about 92% seen once. The material was CD8+ T cells from peripheral blood mononuclear cells, obtained in the first trimester of pregnancy. These receptors were obtained from a female donor with multiple sclerosis, enrolled in a pregnancy study.

The rearrangement joins TRBV16 to TRBJ2-7; D is unresolved. V lost 4 bases to trimming and J lost 2 bases, with 18 bases between them. Germline V gene data show CDR1 as KGHSY and CDR2 as FQNENV. This CDR3 contains 16 residues. CDR3 sequence: CASSPTPSESPYEQYF. CDR3 nucleotide sequence: TGTGCCAGCAGCCCTACTCCCAGCGAGAGCCCCTACGAGCAGTACTTC.

The chain carries TRBV28 and TRBJ2-7, with 8 bases identical to TRBD1. CDR3 length: 14 amino acids. In germline, CDR1 is MDHEN, CDR2 SYDVKM. Trimming removed 5 bases from V and 5 bases from J; junction bases left unmatched: 8. The DNA of the CDR3 is TGTGCCAGCAGTCTGGGACAGGAAGTTAACGAGCAGTACTTC. Its protein is CASSLGQEVNEQYF.

The V gene is TRBV7-9, the J gene TRBJ1-1; D is possibly TRBD1 (5 bases). Per germline, CDR1 SEHNR and CDR2 FQNEAQ (reference sequence). V was cut by 4 bases and J by 6 bases, with 9 bases left in between. This CDR3 comprises 12 residues. The CDR3: CASSSGYPEAFF. The DNA for the CDR3 is TGTGCCAGCAGCTCAGGGTACCCTGAAGCTTTCTTT.

The genes are TRBV7-6 and TRBJ1-1; TRBD1 agrees at 8 bases. Trimming took 5 bases from V and 1 from J; bases not matched to a gene: 6. There are 15 residues in the CDR3. Germline CDR1 reads SGHVS; CDR2 reads FNYEAQ. CDR3 sequence: CASSQTGTGNTEAFF. For the CDR3, the DNA is TGTGCCAGCAGCCAAACCGGGACAGGGAACACTGAAGCTTTCTTT.

The chain links TRBV5-6 to TRBJ2-1; the match to TRBD1 covers 9 bases. The CDR3 extends over 12 amino acids. Trimming removed 10 bases from V and 5 bases from J; junction bases left unmatched: 4. The germline V gene has CDR1 SGHDT and CDR2 YYEEEE. CDR3 DNA: TGTGCCTGGGGACAGGGAGACAATGAGCAGTTCTTC. Amino acid sequence: CAWGQGDNEQFF.